These 31 T cell receptor beta chains originate from one sample sequenced in a study of regulatory dendritic cells for organ transplantation. Only in-frame clones appear in the TCRdb table, and some are missing; sequencing was by immunoSEQ multiplex PCR. The table shows around 20,000 clones, with 70% to 90% occurring only once. Allogeneic regulatory or mature dendritic cells were co-cultured for more than 4 days with CFSE-labeled sorted T cells at 1:10. The antigens these receptors bind are not known. Sequencing was performed on naive CD4+ T cells from blood cultured with regulatory dendritic cells. Subset of the sample: CD45RA+ naive T cells. The source is a human donor in good health.

The chain uses TRBV4-1 and TRBJ1-5, with D maybe TRBD1 (5 bases). V lost 0 bases and J lost 2, with 14 bases in between. Germline V CDR1 and CDR2: MGHRA, YSYEKL. This CDR3 has 17 amino acids. CDR3 residues: CASSQESGRVGNQPQHF. The DNA of the CDR3 is TGCGCCAGCAGCCAAGAATCAGGGAGAGTAGGCAATCAGCCCCAGCATTTT.

CDR3 coding DNA: TGTGCCAGCAGCTTAGGGGTACCGGGACAGAAATACGAGCAGTACTTC. Its translation: CASSLGVPGQKYEQYF. The V gene is TRBV11-2, the J gene TRBJ2-7; 7 bases are shared with TRBD1. CDR3 length: 16 residues. Germline loops: CDR1 SGHAT, CDR2 FQNNGV. J gave up 4 bases and V 1 base, and 10 bases lay outside the gene matches. Drawing the rest from reference TRBV11-2 and TRBJ2-7, the complete variable domain is EAGVAQSPRYKIIEKRQSVAFWCNPISGHATLYWYQQILGQGPKLLIQFQNNGVVDDSQLPKDRFSAERLKGVDSTLKIQPAKLEDSAVYLCASSLGVPGQKYEQYFGPGTRLTVT.

The rearrangement links TRBV19 to TRBJ2-2; TRBD1 aligns across 10 bases. CDR1 is LNHDA and CDR2 is SQIVND in the germline V gene (reference sequence). V was clipped by 6 bases and J by 0 bases; unmatched bases: 10. The CDR3 consists of 18 residues. The CDR3 nucleotides read TGTGCCAGTAGCACCGGGACAGGGGACTTTTCGAACACCGGGGAGCTGTTTTTT. Residues: CASSTGTGDFSNTGELFF.

The chain employs TRBV4-1 and TRBJ2-3; 8 bases agree with TRBD2. CDR3 length: 15 amino acids. Germline loops: CDR1 MGHRA, CDR2 YSYEKL. The J segment lost 4 bases and the V segment lost 2 bases, leaving 5 bases of the junction unmatched. The CDR3 DNA sequence: TGCGCCAGCAGCCAATTTTTCGGGGGGGCAGATACGCAGTATTTT. Its translation: CASSQFFGGADTQYF.

This clone is a singleton in its sample. This chain links TRBV9 with TRBJ2-3; TRBD2 matches at 12 bases. The CDR3 contains 16 residues. V gave up 3 bases and J gave up 2 bases; unmatched junction bases: 4. CDR1 and CDR2 (germline): SGDLS, YYNGEE. The CDR3 sequence is CASSAGTSGYTDTQYF. The DNA of the CDR3 is TGTGCCAGCAGCGCGGGGACTAGCGGGTACACAGATACGCAGTATTTT.

As to this clone: Other DNA sequences from this sample encode an identical CDR3 as well. The chain joins TRBV5-1 to TRBJ1-1; D remains unclear. The CDR3 is 13 residues long. Germline loops: CDR1 SGHRS, CDR2 YFSETQ. V was cut by 2 bases and J by 0 bases, with 5 bases left in between. The CDR3 sequence is CASSFALNTEAFF. CDR3 nucleotide sequence: TGCGCCAGCAGCTTCGCGTTGAACACTGAAGCTTTCTTT.

The chain has TRBV4-2 and TRBJ2-1, with 9 bases matching TRBD2. The V gene's germline CDR1 is LGHNA and CDR2 YNFKEQ. The ends lost 4 bases at V and 9 bases at J; junction bases unmatched: 22. The CDR3 loop spans 19 amino acids. CDR3 in DNA: TGTGCCAGCAGCCCAGGTTCTAGTTTTAGCGGGAGTTCGGGGGGTGAGCAGTTCTTC. Translating gives CASSPGSSFSGSSGGEQFF.

The chain is built from TRBV6-6 and TRBJ2-3, with D maybe TRBD1 (5 bases). Trimming left V 0 bases short and J 4 bases short, with 5 bases between. The CDR3 sequence is 13 residues long. Germline values: CDR1 MNHNY, CDR2 SVGAGI (reference sequence). The CDR3 DNA sequence: TGTGCCAGCAGTTACTCGACAGCAGATACGCAGTATTTT. It specifies CASSYSTADTQYF.

The chain recombines TRBV7-2 with TRBJ1-6; possible D gene TRBD1, 5 bases. The CDR3 runs to 17 residues. Per the germline V gene, CDR1 is SGHTA and CDR2 is FQGNSA. Trimming removed 6 bases at V and 6 bases at J, with 21 bases between. The CDR3 DNA follows: TGTGCCAGCAGTCTCGGACGCGCCTATGGGGGTAATTCACCCCTCCACTTT. Protein sequence: CASSLGRAYGGNSPLHF.

This rearrangement joins TRBV7-3 to TRBJ1-1, with 8 bases that match TRBD1. The germline CDR1 and CDR2 sequences are SGHTA and FQGTGA. Trimming at V came to 5 bases and at J to 6 bases, leaving 5 bases not matched to a gene. The CDR3 loop spans 13 amino acids. In nucleotides, the CDR3 is TGTGCCAGCAGCACCTGGACAGGGTCTGAAGCTTTCTTT. Its translation: CASSTWTGSEAFF.

This clone was seen just once. This chain uses TRBV6-5 with TRBJ2-3, with D uncertain. CDR1 MNHEY and CDR2 SVGAGI come from the germline V gene. This CDR3 has 14 residues. Trimming cost V 2 bases and J 0 bases, with 6 bases left between them. Written as DNA, the CDR3 is TGTGCCAGCAGTTACATGGGCAGCACAGATACGCAGTATTTT. It specifies CASSYMGSTDTQYF.

V is TRBV5-4 and J is TRBJ2-5; D might be TRBD2 (7 bases). Per the germline V gene, CDR1 is SGHNT and CDR2 is YYREEE (reference sequence). This CDR3 is 16 amino acids long. The V end lost 0 bases, the J end lost 2 bases, and 14 bases lay between the germline ends. Here the CDR3 DNA reads TGTGCCAGCAGCTTGGTAGGGGGGGAACAACAAGAGACCCAGTACTTC. It yields the protein CASSLVGGEQQETQYF.

The chain joins TRBV7-9 to TRBJ1-5, with 8 positions matching TRBD1. V lost 3 bases, J lost 5 bases, and 6 bases stayed unmatched. Germline V gives CDR1 SEHNR, CDR2 FQNEAQ (reference sequence). This CDR3 contains 15 residues. The CDR3 DNA is TGTGCCAGCAGCTTTTCAACAGGGGGTTATCAGCCCCAGCATTTT. Its translation: CASSFSTGGYQPQHF.

The V gene is TRBV5-8, the J gene TRBJ1-5; D is possibly TRBD1 (6 bases). Germline lookup yields CDR1 SGHTS and CDR2 YDEGEE. The CDR3 runs to 17 residues. V lost 2 bases to trimming and J lost 4 bases, with 19 bases between them. CDR3 in DNA: TGTGCCAGCAGCTTCGCTGGGGGGGGGCGCAGAAATCAGCCCCAGCATTTT. Protein product: CASSFAGGGRRNQPQHF.

V is TRBV7-2 and J is TRBJ2-6; 11 nucleotides agree with TRBD1. The CDR3 loop spans 19 amino acids. CDR1 SGHTA and CDR2 FQGNSA come from the germline V gene. After removal of 3 bases from V and 2 bases from J, the junction contained 9 bases not matched to a gene. The CDR3 is CASSFFRRDRGTGANVLTF. CDR3 coding DNA: TGTGCCAGCAGCTTTTTTCGTCGGGACAGGGGGACTGGGGCCAACGTCCTGACTTTC.

The table lists this clone with a count of one. DNA of the CDR3: TGTGCCAGCAGCAGGGGTGCGAGACACTACGAGCAGTACTTC. It specifies CASSRGARHYEQYF. This chain links TRBV21-1 with TRBJ2-7. TRBV21-1 corresponds to a pseudogene. The CDR3 extends over 14 amino acids.

This clone occurred once. This chain links TRBV29-1 with TRBJ2-3, with D perhaps matching TRBD1 or TRBD2 (6 bases each). The CDR3 sequence is 14 residues long. With 5 bases removed from V and 4 bases from J, the gap between germline ends came to 16 bases. Germline V gene lookup returns CDR1 SQVTM and CDR2 ANQGSEA. The CDR3 DNA follows: TGCAGCGTTCAACAGGGACGGGGGCCAGATACGCAGTATTTT. Residues: CSVQQGRGPDTQYF.

The gene calls are TRBV11-2 and TRBJ1-1; the D gene is possibly TRBD1 (5 bases). V was clipped by 3 bases and J by 10 bases, with 21 bases between them. Germline V gene data show CDR1 as SGHAT and CDR2 as FQNNGV. This CDR3 spans 15 amino acids. CDR3 region: CASSFSFPGPGGAFF. The CDR3 DNA sequence: TGTGCCAGCAGCTTTAGTTTCCCGGGACCAGGAGGAGCTTTCTTT.

This clone occurred once. The chain couples TRBV25-1 to TRBJ2-5; 10 nucleotides line up with TRBD1. This CDR3 region has 17 residues. V lost 5 bases, J lost 5 bases, and 14 bases stayed unmatched. Germline loops: CDR1 MGHDK, CDR2 SYGVNS. CDR3 sequence: CASSPGTGATRRETQYF. In DNA form, the CDR3 reads TGTGCCAGCAGTCCCGGGACAGGGGCCACACGAAGGGAGACCCAGTACTTC.

This chain connects TRBV5-1 to TRBJ1-1; a possible D gene is TRBD1 (5 bases). V was cut by 0 bases and J by 6 bases, with 6 bases left in between. The CDR3 consists of 12 residues. CDR1 SGHRS and CDR2 YFSETQ come from the germline V gene. The DNA for the CDR3 is TGCGCCAGCAGCTTGGGGGGACCTGAAGCTTTCTTT. Encoded protein: CASSLGGPEAFF.

The chain links TRBV2 to TRBJ2-5; perhaps TRBD2 as D (5 bases). The CDR3 extends over 10 amino acids. Trimming cost V 8 bases and J 5 bases, with 6 bases left between them. Germline V gene lookup returns CDR1 SNHLY and CDR2 FYNNEI. CDR3 sequence reads: CASWRETQYF. CDR3 bases: TGTGCCAGCTGGAGGGAGACCCAGTACTTC.

The J gene is TRBJ1-2, the V gene TRBV19; perhaps TRBD1 as D (5 bases). Per the germline V gene, CDR1 is LNHDA and CDR2 is SQIVND (reference sequence). Deletions cut 6 bases from V and 0 bases from J, with 11 bases between. The CDR3 extends over 14 amino acids. CDR3 nucleotide sequence: TGTGCCAGTAGCTGGACAACTGCTAACTATGGCTACACCTTC. Its translation is CASSWTTANYGYTF.

This clone was seen more than once but under ten times. This sequence joins TRBV2 and TRBJ1-5, with a tentative D call TRBD1 (5 bases). Per the germline V gene, CDR1 is SNHLY and CDR2 is FYNNEI. The CDR3 sequence is 16 residues long. The V gene lost 8 bases and the J gene lost 3 bases, with 20 bases spanning the gap. The CDR3 protein is CASSFEGAGNNQPQHF. The DNA for the CDR3 is TGTGCCAGCTCCTTTGAAGGGGCAGGAAACAATCAGCCCCAGCATTTT.

The chain carries TRBV6-4 and TRBJ1-2; 7 bases are shared with TRBD1. Germline CDR1 MRHNA, CDR2 SNTAGT. CDR3 size: 15 residues. The trim removed 6 bases at V and 3 bases at J, leaving 10 bases unmatched. The CDR3 sequence is CASRPRGGAYYGYTF. The DNA of the CDR3 is TGTGCCAGCAGACCCAGGGGGGGGGCTTACTATGGCTACACCTTC.

The rearrangement joins TRBV11-2 to TRBJ2-7; D is unclear. This CDR3 contains 13 residues. Per the germline V gene, CDR1 is SGHAT and CDR2 is FQNNGV. Trimming stripped 3 bases from V and 4 bases from J, with 10 bases between. The CDR3 DNA sequence: TGTGCCAGCAGCTTTAGATCGGCTTACGAGCAGTACTTC. Amino acids: CASSFRSAYEQYF.

CDR3 loop: CASSLVGGTTDTQYF. CDR3 DNA sequence: TGTGCCAGCAGCTTGGTCGGCGGCACTACAGATACGCAGTATTTT. V is TRBV5-5 and J is TRBJ2-3; D ambiguous. Per germline, CDR1 SGHKS and CDR2 YYEKEE (reference sequence). V was pared by 0 bases and J by 3 bases, with 11 bases between. The CDR3 covers 15 residues.

The V gene is TRBV25-1, the J gene TRBJ2-5, with 8 bases identical to TRBD2. The CDR3 runs 14 residues. In germline, CDR1 is MGHDK, CDR2 SYGVNS. J lost 2 bases, V lost 4 bases, and 3 bases had no gene match. The CDR3 DNA reads as TGTGCCAGCAGTGTGGGCGGGGGGCAAGAGACCCAGTACTTC. Translation: CASSVGGGQETQYF.

The rearrangement joins TRBV7-6 to TRBJ2-5; D remains unclear. Trimming stripped 1 base from V and 1 base from J, with 13 bases between. The CDR3 has 16 residues. The germline gives CDR1 SGHVS, CDR2 FNYEAQ. DNA for the CDR3: TGTGCCAGCAGCTTAGAGGTGGGGTTGTCCCAAGAGACCCAGTACTTC. Residues: CASSLEVGLSQETQYF.

The rearrangement links TRBV19 to TRBJ1-1; tentatively, D is TRBD1 (5 bases). Trimming removed 4 bases at V and 3 bases at J, with 18 bases between. The germline CDR1 and CDR2 sequences are LNHDA and SQIVND (reference sequence). The CDR3 has 16 amino acids. CDR3 residues: CASSNGVGVGDTEAFF. CDR3 nucleotides: TGTGCCAGTAGTAACGGGGTTGGGGTAGGGGACACTGAAGCTTTCTTT.

The gene calls are TRBV11-2 and TRBJ2-5; unclear D gene. This CDR3 is built from 14 residues. CDR1 SGHAT and CDR2 FQNNGV come from the germline V gene. V shed 3 bases and J shed 5 bases, with 13 bases lying between them. CDR3 DNA sequence: TGTGCCAGCAGCTTTAATTCCGGCCGGGAGACCCAGTACTTC. Protein sequence: CASSFNSGRETQYF.

V gene TRBV9 combines with J gene TRBJ1-3; D is ambiguous. V was shortened by 4 bases and J by 0 bases, with 11 bases between the two germline ends. The CDR3 extends over 15 amino acids. Looked up from germline, CDR1 is SGDLS and CDR2 is YYNGEE. The CDR3 bases are TGTGCCAGCAGCCCGACTCCTTTCTCTGGAAACACCATATATTTT. Translated, it gives CASSPTPFSGNTIYF.